This T cell receptor (beta chain) appears in the sequencing data of a study of shared clonotypes between healthy human individuals. Study information: Each donor contributed plates that comprised three CD4 naive, three CD4 memory, two CD8 naive and one CD8 memory.

As concerns this clone: The same CDR3 also results from other DNA sequences found in this sample.

Assay used: immunoSEQ multiplex PCR; TCRdb lists only in-frame clones, some missing. The sample lists about 660,000 clones; around 67% were seen once. Germline CDR1 is MNHNS and CDR2 is SASEGT. The CDR3 runs to 17 residues. With V trimmed by 0 bases and J by 3 bases, 7 bases remained unmatched. The TCR was taken from a woman in her thirties in good health. This chain links TRBV6-1 with TRBJ2-7, with 11 positions matching TRBD2. The sample consisted of memory CD4+ T cells sorted from blood. Subset defined: CD45RA-negative fraction. The CDR3 region is CASSEARTSGSRYEQYF. DNA for the CDR3: TGTGCCAGCAGTGAAGCGCGCACTAGCGGGAGTCGCTACGAGCAGTACTTC.